This T cell receptor (delta chain) was profiled in a study of γδ T cells in repeated Plasmodium falciparum infection (dated by TCRdb to the early 2020s). Regarding the complete study: The natural-infection arm enrolled Malian children exposed to intense seasonal malaria transmission and compared the Malian children with Australian children matched for age and gender. The study looked at how repeated Plasmodium falciparum infection shapes the human gammadelta T cell repertoire, using both natural infection in Mali and controlled human malaria infection. Malian gammadelta TCR repertoires were analysed cross-sectionally during no-transmission periods and were analysed longitudinally across acute febrile malaria episodes. Four controlled human malaria infections were administered to about five malaria-naive U.S. adults over roughly 610 days by bites from P. falciparum NF54-infected Anopheles stephensi mosquitoes. Controlled-infection subjects were sampled at baseline, immediately before selected infections, and 21 days after each infection. Overall results and qualifications from the work: Compared with Australian children, Malian children appeared to have Vdelta2-negative gammadelta TCR repertoires that were more clonally expanded, less diverse and less shared. Repeated controlled infections appeared to drive waves of new clonotype selection in Vdelta2-negative, largely Vdelta1+, gammadelta TCR repertoires. Generalizability was limited because the Malian cohort was drawn from a small rural village of predominantly one ethnic group. A highly stable polyclonal repertoire over time and infection, with many inter-individual overlapping TCRgamma sequences, was shown by Vgamma9/Vdelta2+ TCR repertoires. Analysis of inter-individual variability in gammadelta T cell responses was limited by the small size of the controlled-infection cohort.

Vgamma9/Vdelta2+ and Vdelta2-negative gammadelta T cell populations were flow-sorted from peripheral blood mononuclear cells for bulk TCR repertoire analysis. Libraries were built with multiplex PCR. Sequenced using an Illumina MiSeq. Each sorted gammadelta T cell sample was sequenced for both the TCR gamma (TRG) and TCR delta (TRD) chains. Per the authors' processing: Clonotype tree plots, accumulated frequency of the top 20 clonotypes, diversity index (DI) and D75 metrics were included in the repertoire analyses. Clonotypes were called again by TCRdb from the public reads via CATT, and duplicate nucleotide sequences were then merged into one entry. The V and J calls reflect TCRdb's pipeline rather than the authors' work. Across this sample there are roughly 93,000 delta-chain clones, with over 1.1% seen only once. The leading ten clones occupy roughly 8.1% of the sample. This clone turned up a few times. What antigen it recognizes has not been identified. A far larger clone differs by one base, so this is likely a read error. The identical CDR3 is also encoded by other nucleotide sequences in the sample.

The germline V gene sets CDR1 to GEAIGNYY and CDR2 to EKD. V ends up 7 bases short and J 0 bases short, with an unmatched junction base count of 17. The CDR3 goes from the cysteine to the phenylalanine over 18 residues. Of all the DNA, just the CDR3 is kept, 54 bases in frame from base 1. This clonotype originated in a pool of human donors (malaria-infected and uninfected, not separated). Sequencing used gamma-delta T cells from blood. The rearranged chain carries TRDV2 and TRDJ1, and 9 junction bases match TRDD3. Here the J gene was assigned by germline matching of the DNA, as TCRdb has none. The CDR3 in this case is CACRPFSTGGLYTDKLIF. The nucleotides are TGTGCCTGCCGTCCTTTTTCGACTGGGGGACTTTACACCGATAAACTCATCTTT.